A selection of T cell receptor beta chains follows, all from one sample in a study of CD8 T cells in Susac syndrome. TCRdb re-analysed the immunoSEQ multiplex PCR reads in MiXCR, keeping a single row per CDR3 protein. In the table there are some 200,000 distinct CDR3 sequences, about 94% of which are singletons. The sample was CD4+ T cells from PBMCs. These receptors were obtained from a human donor with Susac syndrome. The CDR3 runs from the conserved cysteine through the conserved F or W. D genes are given only for firm matches. Clone size is given for some rows only: seen once, a few or many times, or a class if the clone is expanded.

j_call d_call v_call clone_size cdr3_aa cdr3_nt
TRBJ1-1 NA TRBV30 NA CAWSPQRNTEAFF TGTGCCTGGAGTCCACAGAGGAACACTGAAGCTTTCTTT
TRBJ1-1 TRBD1 TRBV20-1 NA CSARDATGPAEAFF TGCAGTGCTAGGGACGCGACAGGGCCCGCTGAAGCTTTCTTT
TRBJ2-5 NA TRBV7-2 NA CASSLGVAQETQYF TGTGCCAGCAGCTTAGGGGTGGCCCAAGAGACCCAGTACTTC
TRBJ1-2 TRBD1 TRBV6-5 NA CASSSPETGPYGYTF TGTGCCAGCAGCTCCCCCGAGACAGGGCCCTATGGCTACACCTTC
TRBJ1-1 NA TRBV14 NA CASSHKQGGTEAFF TGTGCCAGCAGCCATAAACAGGGAGGCACTGAAGCTTTCTTT
TRBJ2-5 NA TRBV28 NA CASKDSGVETQYF TGTGCCAGTAAGGACAGCGGGGTGGAGACCCAGTACTTC
TRBJ2-4 NA TRBV20-1 NA CSARAPGGTKNIQYF TGCAGTGCTAGAGCCCCAGGCGGAACCAAAAACATTCAGTACTTC
TRBJ2-1 TRBD2 TRBV5-1 NA CASSLLTSGGGNEQFF TGCGCCAGCAGCCTCTTAACTAGCGGGGGGGGCAATGAGCAGTTCTTC
TRBJ1-1 NA TRBV5-1 NA CASRLKMNTEAFF TGCGCCAGCAGGTTGAAGATGAACACTGAAGCTTTCTTT
TRBJ1-4 NA TRBV12-3/TRBV12-4 NA CASSLGQNEKLFF TGTGCCAGCAGTTTAGGGCAGAATGAAAAACTGTTTTTT
TRBJ2-6 TRBD1 TRBV7-7 NA CASSLYARGQGAAGANVLTF TGTGCTAGCAGCTTATATGCAAGGGGACAGGGGGCTGCTGGGGCCAACGTCCTGACTTTC
TRBJ1-1 NA TRBV20-1 once CSARDLGRSATEAFF TGCAGTGCTAGAGATCTGGGGAGGTCGGCCACTGAAGCTTTCTTT
TRBJ1-1 NA TRBV7-2 NA CASSLNPSNTEAFF TGTGCCAGCAGCTTGAATCCGTCGAACACTGAAGCTTTCTTT
TRBJ1-6 NA TRBV30 NA CAWSVLAENSPLHF TGTGCCTGGAGTGTACTGGCAGAGAATTCACCCCTCCACTTT
TRBJ1-2 NA TRBV30 NA CAWSPDSLYGYTF TGTGCCTGGAGTCCCGACAGCCTCTATGGCTACACCTTC
TRBJ2-7 NA TRBV14 NA CASSPAGVSYEQYF TGTGCCAGCAGCCCTGCTGGGGTATCCTACGAGCAGTACTTC